What follows are 6 T cell receptor beta chains derived from one specimen sequenced in a study of tumor-infiltrating lymphocytes in primary liver carcinoma. The investigators made TCR beta cDNA from approximately 0.5 ug total RNA, using a constant-region primer. What produced the TCR beta libraries was three nested multiplex PCR rounds using slightly modified ARM-PCR. It was with TRBV1-TRBV30 forward primers and a C-beta reverse primer that the first two PCR rounds were run, at about 10 cycles each. One entry per CDR3 protein results from TCRdb running MiXCR on the multiplex PCR reads. The data show more than 60,000 distinct CDR3 sequences, 55% to 75% seen once. RNA and DNA were co-extracted from roughly 20-30 mg of unsorted bulk tissue. The specimen sequenced was liver tumor tissue from sampling region 4. This sample's subset: tumor region T4, right-lateral pole. The receptors come from a middle-aged man with primary liver carcinoma and hepatitis B virus infection.

Of note for this clonotype: At one of its ends the junction is not consistent with the germline gene, which may arise from a read error. V is TRBV11-2 and J is TRBJ2-7; maybe TRBD2 (7 bases). In germline, CDR1 is SGHAT, CDR2 FQNNGV. The CDR3 is 18 amino acids. CDR3: CASGLPVGLVGGGYEQYF. The CDR3 bases are TGTGCCAGCGGCTTACCCGTTGGACTAGTGGGAGGGGGGTACGAGCAGTACTTC.

A note on this clonotype: This is likely a read error, given that the CDR3 carries no conserved phenylalanine or tryptophan at its end. The chain employs TRBV6-2 or TRBV6-3 and TRBJ2-1; 10 positions match TRBD2. Looked up from germline, CDR1 is MNHEY and CDR2 is SVGEGT. The CDR3 has 13 residues. CDR3 residues: CTSTASGSHEQFL. As DNA, the CDR3 is TGTACCAGCACTGCTAGCGGGAGCCATGAGCAGTTCTTA.

This clonotype was counted many times. This chain links TRBV10-3 with TRBJ2-2, with a tentative D call TRBD1 (5 bases). Trimming took 0 bases from V and 7 from J, leaving 9 bases between them. This CDR3 comprises 14 residues. CDR1 and CDR2 (germline): ENHRY, SYGVKD. The CDR3 reads CAISESRDDGELFF. CDR3 DNA sequence: TGTGCCATCAGTGAGTCCAGGGATGACGGGGAGCTGTTTTTT.

Notes on this clonotype: This CDR3 is missing its conserved last phenylalanine or tryptophan, likely due to a read error. The gene calls are TRBV4-2 and TRBJ2-2; weak D call: TRBD2 (5 bases). The V end lost 2 bases, the J end lost 5 bases, and 12 bases lay between the germline ends. The CDR3 totals 15 residues. The germline CDR1 and CDR2 sequences are LGHNA and YNFKEQ. CDR3 protein: CASSQILVETGELFY. In DNA form, the CDR3 reads TGTGCCAGCAGCCAAATACTAGTTGAGACCGGGGAGCTGTTTTAT.

Worth noting for this clonotype: This could be a read error, since a much larger clone is one nucleotide away. J is TRBJ2-3 and V is TRBV28; D assignment may be TRBD1 or TRBD2 (7 bases each). V lost 6 bases and J lost 11, with 18 bases in between. The CDR3 is 13 residues long. The germline CDR1 and CDR2 sequences are MDHEN and SYDVKM. The DNA of the CDR3 is TGTGCCAGCAGCTACAGGGGAGGGAATATGCAGTATTTT. This translates into CASSYRGGNMQYF.

A note on this clonotype: A read error may produce the germline difference seen at one junction end. The genes are TRBV12-3 or TRBV12-4 and TRBJ2-3, with 12 bases fitting TRBD1. This CDR3 has 13 residues. CDR3 protein: CVGGQGASDKQYF. As DNA, the CDR3 is TGTGTCGGGGGACAGGGGGCGTCAGATAAGCAGTATTTT.